Shown below are 8 T cell receptor beta chains from a single sample sequenced in a study of T cell responses to AZD1222 COVID-19 vaccine. Sequenced by immunoSEQ multiplex PCR; TCRdb stores in-frame clones only, minus some. The table records 150,000 to 200,000 clones, 85% to 95% of them present only once. The specimen comprised peripheral blood, sampled on day 0 of AZD1222 vaccination. Source of these receptors: an adult in good health.

The chain links TRBV6-5 to TRBJ2-3, with D perhaps assigned TRBD1 or TRBD2 (5 bases each). Trimming stripped 6 bases from V and 7 bases from J, with 14 bases between. The germline gives CDR1 MNHEY, CDR2 SVGAGI. The CDR3 length is 13 residues. The CDR3 DNA is TGTGCCAGCAGCCCCGGGGCTAGGCATACGCAGTATTTT. Amino acid sequence: CASSPGARHTQYF.

This clone was seen only once. The J gene is TRBJ1-3, the V gene TRBV6-5; 7 bases are a match to TRBD1. The CDR3 extends over 14 amino acids. The germline V gene has CDR1 MNHEY and CDR2 SVGAGI. V was pared by 5 bases and J by 3 bases, with 4 bases of the junction left unmatched. The CDR3 sequence is CASSTRGFGNTIYF. CDR3 DNA sequence: TGTGCCAGCAGTACCAGGGGGTTTGGAAACACCATATATTTT.

The chain couples TRBV9 to TRBJ1-2; 7 bases are shared with TRBD1. Germline assignment: CDR1 SGDLS and CDR2 YYNGEE. CDR3 length equals 15 residues. The junction had 8 bases not matched to a gene; V was cut back by 3 bases and J by 3 bases. DNA for the CDR3: TGTGCCAGCAGCGGCCACAGGGGAACGTACTATGGCTACACCTTC. Amino acid sequence: CASSGHRGTYYGYTF. The full variable domain, in which reference TRBV9 and TRBJ1-2 provide the parts outside the CDR3, is DSGVTQTPKHLITATGQRVTLRCSPRSGDLSVYWYQQSLDQGLQFLIQYYNGEERAKGNILERFSAQQFPDLHSELNLSSLELGDSALYFCASSGHRGTYYGYTFGSGTRLTVV.

The genes are TRBV7-9 and TRBJ2-3; 10 bases map to TRBD2. CDR1 and CDR2 (germline): SEHNR, FQNEAQ (reference sequence). The CDR3 length is 15 residues. Losses at the gene ends were 5 bases for V and 3 bases for J; bases not matched to a gene: 5. CDR3 region: CASSLLAGVTDTQYF. CDR3 sequence (DNA): TGTGCCAGCAGCCTTCTAGCGGGGGTGACAGATACGCAGTATTTT.

Concerning this clone itself: The germline gene is not matched at one end of the junction; a read error may be the cause. At the DNA level, this CDR3 is encoded by other sequences in the same sample as well. This chain connects TRBV9 to TRBJ2-7, with 7 bases matching TRBD1. CDR1 is SGDLS and CDR2 is YYNGEE in the germline V gene. The CDR3 is 18 residues long. The CDR3 protein is CASSPSTGSWDTAYEQYF. The CDR3 DNA is TGTGCCAGCAGCCCATCGACAGGGAGTTGGGACACTGCCTACGAGCAATACTTC.

DNA of the CDR3: TGTGCCAGCAGTTACACGACAGCTTCCTACGAGCAGTACTTC. Amino acids: CASSYTTASYEQYF. This chain links TRBV6-5 with TRBJ2-7; weak D call: TRBD1 (5 bases). The V end was cut by 2 bases, the J end by 1 base, with 9 bases between. The CDR3 runs to 14 residues. Germline CDR1 MNHEY, CDR2 SVGAGI.

V usage is TRBV4-1 and J usage is TRBJ2-7, with TRBD1 matching 9 bases. Germline V gene lookup returns CDR1 MGHRA and CDR2 YSYEKL. The J segment lost 5 bases and the V segment lost 2 bases, leaving 7 bases of the junction unmatched. The CDR3 runs to 15 residues. CDR3 DNA: TGCGCCAGCAGCCAACCCGGGACAGGGATCCACGAGCAGTACTTC. This encodes CASSQPGTGIHEQYF.

The rearrangement links TRBV5-6 to TRBJ1-2; D is possibly TRBD1 (6 bases). This CDR3 comprises 15 residues. Germline CDR1 and CDR2: SGHDT and YYEEEE. The V gene lost 2 bases and the J gene lost 0 bases, with 11 bases spanning the gap. The CDR3 DNA follows: TGTGCCAGCAGCTTCCAGGGGTTGACTAACTATGGCTACACCTTC. It yields the protein CASSFQGLTNYGYTF.